The 29 T cell receptor beta chains listed next were all sequenced from one sample in a study of T cell changes during pregnancy in multiple sclerosis. TCRdb keeps only in-frame clones here, not all; method: immunoSEQ multiplex PCR. The sample records roughly 30,000 clones, about 91% being singletons. This sample comprised CD8+ T cells from peripheral blood mononuclear cells, obtained after pregnancy. Every receptor here comes from a female donor with multiple sclerosis, enrolled in a pregnancy study.

In DNA form, the CDR3 reads TGTGCCAGTAGTAGGACTAGCGAACCGACCGGGGAGCTGTTTTTT. Translated: CASSRTSEPTGELFF. The genes are TRBV19 and TRBJ2-2; 9 positions agree with TRBD2. CDR1 is LNHDA and CDR2 is SQIVND in the germline V gene (reference sequence). CDR3 length equals 15 residues. After removal of 4 bases from V and 5 bases from J, the junction contained 5 bases not matched to a gene.

V gene TRBV7-9 combines with J gene TRBJ2-1; D may be TRBD2 (5 bases). This CDR3 region has 16 residues. In germline, CDR1 is SEHNR, CDR2 FQNEAQ (reference sequence). Trimming left V 4 bases short and J 0 bases short, with 13 bases between. CDR3 sequence reads: CASSSSDYISYNEQFF. In DNA, the CDR3 is TGTGCCAGCAGCTCTAGTGACTACATCTCCTACAATGAGCAGTTCTTC.

This clone appeared a few times. The same CDR3 arises from other DNA sequences in this sample as well. The chain carries TRBV27 and TRBJ2-5, with TRBD1 matching 7 bases. With 5 bases clipped from V and 2 bases from J, the junction kept 5 bases outside the gene matches. This CDR3 is built from 14 residues. Germline CDR1 is MNHEY and CDR2 is SMNVEV (reference sequence). CDR3 bases: TGTGCCAGCAGTCACCGGGACAGTCAAGAGACCCAGTACTTC. Protein sequence: CASSHRDSQETQYF.

The chain is built from TRBV7-2 and TRBJ2-2; TRBD1 matches 7 bases. The CDR3 spans 17 residues. The germline V gene has CDR1 SGHTA and CDR2 FQGNSA. Germline trimming cut 1 base from V and 6 bases from J; bases unmatched to any gene: 11. Here the CDR3 reads CASSLEHTLQGPGELFF. The DNA for the CDR3 is TGTGCCAGCAGCTTAGAACATACTTTACAGGGGCCCGGGGAGCTGTTTTTT.

The chain recombines TRBV11-2 with TRBJ2-1; D is perhaps TRBD2 (5 bases). The germline gives CDR1 SGHAT, CDR2 FQNNGV. The CDR3 has 13 amino acids. V gave up 5 bases and J gave up 10 bases, with 15 bases separating them. CDR3 in DNA: TGTGCCAGCAGCCCGAACGGGGAGCGGGAGCAGTTCTTC. Translating it yields CASSPNGEREQFF.

The rearrangement uses TRBV5-4 and TRBJ2-7; 10 nucleotides line up with TRBD2. The CDR3 runs 14 residues. V lost 5 bases, J lost 4 bases, and 6 bases stayed unmatched. In germline, CDR1 is SGHNT, CDR2 YYREEE (reference sequence). The CDR3 protein is CASSSLAGSYEQYF. The CDR3 bases are TGTGCCAGCAGTTCACTAGCGGGATCGTACGAGCAGTACTTC.

This chain joins TRBV5-1 and TRBJ2-2; tentative D call: TRBD2 (5 bases). This CDR3 has 14 residues. Germline V gives CDR1 SGHRS, CDR2 YFSETQ. With 4 bases removed from V and 7 bases from J, the gap between germline ends came to 14 bases. The CDR3 nucleotides are TGCGCCAGCAGCGAGGGTCTCCGGGGCGGGGAGCTGTTTTTT. Translation gives CASSEGLRGGELFF.

The chain employs TRBV11-2 and TRBJ2-2, with D possibly matching TRBD1 (5 bases). Germline V gives CDR1 SGHAT, CDR2 FQNNGV. The CDR3 is made up of 16 amino acids. With 2 bases removed from V and 3 bases from J, the gap between germline ends came to 13 bases. The CDR3 DNA follows: TGTGCCAGCAGCTTACAGCCCCAGGGATACACCGGGGAGCTGTTTTTT. It encodes CASSLQPQGYTGELFF.

The J gene is TRBJ2-1, the V gene TRBV6-4; 9 bases are shared with TRBD2. J lost 7 bases, V lost 5 bases, and 3 bases had no gene match. Germline lookup yields CDR1 MRHNA and CDR2 SNTAGT. The CDR3 consists of 13 residues. The CDR3, as DNA: TGTGCCAGCAGTCGGACTAGCGAGAATGAGCAGTTCTTC. Its translation is CASSRTSENEQFF.

The V gene is TRBV15, the J gene TRBJ1-1; D might be TRBD1 (5 bases). V was trimmed by 0 bases and J by 2 bases, leaving 10 bases between them. The germline gives CDR1 LNHNV, CDR2 YYDKDF (reference sequence). This CDR3 contains 15 residues. Here the CDR3 reads CATSRDRQINTEAFF. The CDR3 DNA is TGTGCCACCAGCAGAGATAGACAGATAAACACTGAAGCTTTCTTT.

CDR3 coding DNA: TGTGCCAGCAGTGACAGTCCAGACTCTGGAAACACCATATATTTT. This gives the protein CASSDSPDSGNTIYF. V is TRBV6-1 and J is TRBJ1-3; D gene uncertain. Per germline, CDR1 MNHNS and CDR2 SASEGT. Trimming stripped 3 bases from V and 0 bases from J, with 9 bases between. The CDR3 loop spans 15 amino acids.

V usage is TRBV5-6 and J usage is TRBJ1-1; no firm D call. The germline V gene has CDR1 SGHDT and CDR2 YYEEEE. V was clipped by 2 bases and J by 4 bases, with 9 bases between them. This CDR3 has 13 residues. The CDR3 DNA reads TGTGCCAGCAGCTTTTCCGTGAGCACTGAAGCTTTCTTT. It is translated as CASSFSVSTEAFF.

This CDR3 is CASSPRDYSYEQYF. In nucleotides, the CDR3 is TGTGCCAGCAGCCCGAGGGACTATTCCTACGAGCAGTACTTC. The J gene is TRBJ2-7, the V gene TRBV7-9; 7 nucleotides match TRBD2. CDR1 SEHNR and CDR2 FQNEAQ come from the germline V gene (reference sequence). The CDR3 covers 14 residues. J gave up 1 base and V 5 bases, and 5 bases lay outside the gene matches. The full variable domain, completed using reference TRBV7-9 and TRBJ2-7, is DTGVSQNPRHKITKRGQNVTFRCDPISEHNRLYWYRQTLGQGPEFLTYFQNEAQLEKSRLLSDRFSAERPKGSFSTLEIQRTEQGDSAMYLCASSPRDYSYEQYFGPGTRLTVT.

J is TRBJ1-3 and V is TRBV5-1; 7 nucleotides match TRBD1. V was clipped by 4 bases and J by 3 bases; unmatched bases: 4. From germline, CDR1 is SGHRS and CDR2 YFSETQ. This CDR3 comprises 14 residues. DNA of the CDR3: TGCGCCAGCAGCCCGACAGGGCTTGGAAACACCATATATTTT. It codes for CASSPTGLGNTIYF.

The chain has TRBV30 and TRBJ1-5; 9 nucleotides align to TRBD1. V was pared by 2 bases and J by 6 bases, with 5 bases of the junction left unmatched. The germline CDR1 and CDR2 sequences are GTSNPN and SVGIG (reference sequence). The length of the CDR3 is 14 residues. Here the CDR3 reads CAWSSGTGSQPQHF. The DNA for the CDR3 is TGTGCCTGGAGTTCCGGGACAGGGAGTCAGCCCCAGCATTTT.

V gene TRBV5-4 combines with J gene TRBJ2-7; 10 bases align to TRBD2. The J segment lost 1 base and the V segment lost 1 base, leaving 5 bases of the junction unmatched. Looked up from germline, CDR1 is SGHNT and CDR2 is YYREEE (reference sequence). This CDR3 comprises 16 residues. CDR3 DNA sequence: TGTGCCAGCAGCTTGTTGGGACTAGCGCCTTCCTACGAGCAGTACTTC. This sequence encodes CASSLLGLAPSYEQYF.

This sequence joins TRBV5-1 and TRBJ2-7; 8 nucleotides match TRBD2. CDR1 is SGHRS and CDR2 is YFSETQ in the germline V gene. CDR3 length: 17 residues. V was pared by 3 bases and J by 6 bases, with 17 bases of the junction left unmatched. DNA for the CDR3: TGCGCCAGCAGCTCGGGGATAATAGAGCGGGAGACAGGCGAGCAGTACTTC. Its protein is CASSSGIIERETGEQYF. Supplemented by reference TRBV5-1 and TRBJ2-7, the full variable domain reads KAGVTQTPRYLIKTRGQQVTLSCSPISGHRSVSWYQQTPGQGLQFLFEYFSETQRNKGNFPGRFSGRQFSNSRSEMNVSTLELGDSALYLCASSSGIIERETGEQYFGPGTRLTVT.

This clone has only one observation. The chain uses TRBV15 and TRBJ2-7; D is perhaps TRBD1 (6 bases). CDR1 and CDR2 from the germline V gene are LNHNV and YYDKDF (reference sequence). This CDR3 is 13 amino acids long. Trimming took off 6 bases at V and 2 bases at J, with 11 bases between the two ends. CDR3 residues: CATSSTGTYEQYF. The CDR3 nucleotides read TGTGCCACCAGTAGTACAGGGACCTACGAGCAGTACTTC.

This clone was seen a few times. V is TRBV9 and J is TRBJ2-1; 8 bases match TRBD2. The CDR3 runs 15 residues. The V segment lost 0 bases and the J segment 5 bases; nucleotides outside the gene matches: 4. Germline V gene sequence: CDR1 SGDLS, CDR2 YYNGEE. This CDR3 is CASSVVTSGNNEQFF. The CDR3 bases are TGTGCCAGCAGCGTAGTTACTAGCGGAAACAATGAGCAGTTCTTC.

This sequence joins TRBV5-6 and TRBJ1-4; no clear D. Germline loops: CDR1 SGHDT, CDR2 YYEEEE. The CDR3 is 16 residues long. V lost 4 bases and J 4 bases, leaving 17 bases between the germline ends. The CDR3 spells CASSPLGQANNEKLFF. The CDR3 bases are TGTGCCAGCAGCCCCCTCGGTCAGGCGAATAATGAAAAACTGTTTTTT.

The V gene is TRBV5-6, the J gene TRBJ2-7; 8 nucleotides align to TRBD2. V was clipped by 3 bases and J by 4 bases; unmatched bases: 6. Germline V gene data show CDR1 as SGHDT and CDR2 as YYEEEE. The length of the CDR3 is 14 residues. The CDR3 protein is CASSYPRGGYEQYF. The CDR3, as DNA: TGTGCCAGCAGCTACCCCCGGGGGGGGTACGAGCAGTACTTC.

There are a few counts of this clone. The V call is TRBV6-1, the J call TRBJ2-3; 8 nucleotides align to TRBD1. The CDR3 spans 15 residues. V shed 3 bases, J shed 6 bases, and the junction held 8 bases outside the gene matches. CDR1 and CDR2 (germline): MNHNS, SASEGT. The CDR3 DNA reads TGTGCCAGCAGTGAGGTAACAGGGGGTTTTGATACGCAGTATTTT. Its translation: CASSEVTGGFDTQYF.

The chain employs TRBV21-1 and TRBJ1-2; TRBD1, the D gene given by the table, was not confirmed from the DNA. TRBV21-1 is an annotated pseudogene. This CDR3 contains 18 residues. CDR3 in amino acids: CASSNLKGQHQTHYGYTF. CDR3 DNA sequence: TGTGCCAGCAGCAATCTTAAGGGACAGCACCAAACCCACTATGGCTACACCTTC.

The genes are TRBV27 and TRBJ2-7; 10 nucleotides line up with TRBD2. J gave up 3 bases and V 6 bases, and 5 bases lay outside the gene matches. The CDR3 runs 14 residues. Per the germline V gene, CDR1 is MNHEY and CDR2 is SMNVEV (reference sequence). CDR3 sequence: CASSPGLAYYEQYF. The CDR3 DNA sequence: TGTGCCAGCAGCCCGGGACTAGCGTACTACGAGCAGTACTTC.

By sample share, this clone is medium-sized. CDR3 sequence: CAWSPGSGIGYTF. CDR3 in DNA: TGTGCCTGGAGTCCTGGCTCAGGGATTGGCTACACCTTC. The gene calls are TRBV30 and TRBJ1-2, with D possibly being TRBD1 (5 bases). V was trimmed by 2 bases and J by 7 bases, leaving 14 bases between them. From germline, CDR1 is GTSNPN and CDR2 SVGIG (reference sequence). The CDR3 is 13 amino acids. The full variable domain, completed using reference TRBV30 and TRBJ1-2, is SQTIHQWPATLVQPVGSPLSLECTVEGTSNPNLYWYRQAAGRGLQLLFYSVGIGQISSEVPQNLSASRPQDRQFILSSKKLLLSDSGFYLCAWSPGSGIGYTFGSGTRLTVV.

The chain is built from TRBV6-5 and TRBJ1-5; TRBD1 matches 8 bases. J was trimmed by 4 bases and V by 6 bases; bases with no gene match: 2. Germline CDR1 MNHEY, CDR2 SVGAGI. CDR3 size: 13 residues. DNA for the CDR3: TGTGCCAGCAGCCGACAGGGGAATCAGCCCCAGCATTTT. The encoded protein is CASSRQGNQPQHF.

This clone was seen only once. The chain recombines TRBV25-1 with TRBJ2-1, with D possibly being TRBD1 (6 bases). V was trimmed by 2 bases and J by 3 bases, leaving 8 bases between them. Germline loops: CDR1 MGHDK, CDR2 SYGVNS. This CDR3 is built from 14 residues. The CDR3 sequence: CASSEAGDYNEQFF. Written as DNA, the CDR3 is TGTGCCAGCAGTGAAGCAGGGGACTACAATGAGCAGTTCTTC.

This sequence joins TRBV18 and TRBJ1-2; TRBD1 agrees at 9 bases. The ends lost 4 bases at V and 3 bases at J; junction bases unmatched: 0. Germline V gene sequence: CDR1 KGHSH, CDR2 LQKENI. The CDR3 is 13 residues long. Here the CDR3 DNA reads TGTGCCAGCTCACGGGACAGGGACTATGGCTACACCTTC. As protein: CASSRDRDYGYTF.

This clone was recorded only once. This rearrangement joins TRBV13 to TRBJ2-1, with a tentative D call TRBD1 (6 bases). Deletions cut 5 bases from V and 8 bases from J, with 19 bases between. There are 15 residues in the CDR3. CDR1 and CDR2 (germline): PRHDT, FYEKMQ (reference sequence). DNA for the CDR3: TGTGCCAGCAGCCTCCCAGGGGAGATGGGGGATGAGCAGTTCTTC. Translating gives CASSLPGEMGDEQFF.